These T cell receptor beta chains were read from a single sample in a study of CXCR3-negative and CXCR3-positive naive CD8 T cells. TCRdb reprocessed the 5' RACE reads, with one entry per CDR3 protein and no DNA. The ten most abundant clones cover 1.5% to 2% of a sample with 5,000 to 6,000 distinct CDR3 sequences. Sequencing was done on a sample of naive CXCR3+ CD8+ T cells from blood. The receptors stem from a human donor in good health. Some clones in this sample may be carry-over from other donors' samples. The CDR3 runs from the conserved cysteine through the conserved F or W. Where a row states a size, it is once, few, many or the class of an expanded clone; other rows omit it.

CSVENPGYNEQFF TRBJ2-1 TRBV29-1 medium-sized
CSADLADASTDTQYF TRBJ2-3 TRBV29-1 NA
CASSLDRTPSTEAFF TRBJ1-1 TRBV7-9 medium-sized
CASSVQGPNPPYEQYF TRBJ2-7 TRBV3-2 medium-sized
CSVRTGGNEQFF TRBJ2-1 TRBV29-1 NA
CASSLSLGLAKNIQYF TRBJ2-4 TRBV19 NA
CASSSTGGREQFF TRBJ2-1 TRBV7-6 medium-sized
CASSAGPFMNTEAFF TRBJ1-1 TRBV7-9 medium-sized
CASSQVEVRRTEAFF TRBJ1-1 TRBV14 medium-sized
CASSFTGQLYNEQFF TRBJ2-1 TRBV5-1 NA
CSVEASGYEQYF TRBJ2-7 TRBV29-1 medium-sized
CASSFRRVSYEQYF TRBJ2-7 TRBV6-2/TRBV6-3 medium-sized
CSVEVPATYEQYF TRBJ2-7 TRBV29-1 medium-sized
CASSFRDGNPMNTEAFF TRBJ1-1 TRBV7-9 NA
CSVEDPDRGLRREQFF TRBJ2-1 TRBV29-1 NA
CSVPGQGVGEQFF TRBJ2-1 TRBV29-1 medium-sized
CASSQEQGGTEAFF TRBJ1-1 TRBV4-1 NA
CSARGARDPYNEQFF TRBJ2-1 TRBV29-1 NA
CASSVAGGGQPQHF TRBJ1-5 TRBV9 medium-sized
CASSLASAGGQYNEQFF TRBJ2-1 TRBV7-8 NA
CASSSRGTSGTDTQYF TRBJ2-3 TRBV3-1 NA
CSVEGRAYEQYF TRBJ2-7 TRBV29-1 NA
CASSSLAGVDETQYF TRBJ2-5 TRBV6-2/TRBV6-3 medium-sized
CASSLAPGDIQYF TRBJ2-4 TRBV19 NA
CAISEIPQGTPYNNRYYGYTF TRBJ1-2 TRBV10-3 NA
CASSQDATGGWETQYF TRBJ2-5 TRBV4-3 NA
CSVEDVEKDYGYTF TRBJ1-2 TRBV29-1 NA
CANNHLGLALYEQYF TRBJ2-7 TRBV23-1 NA
CSADLQGNSYEQYF TRBJ2-7 TRBV20-1 NA
CASSPLEGHWGNEKFF TRBJ2-1 TRBV11-1 NA
CAMTNPDRGMGTEAFF TRBJ1-1 TRBV2 NA
CASSMGTLYEQYF TRBJ2-7 TRBV19 NA
CASSPLLRENSQETQYF TRBJ2-5 TRBV7-6 NA
CSVGAEAGNIQYF TRBJ2-4 TRBV29-1 NA
CASSLQGRAHNEQFF TRBJ2-1 TRBV7-2 NA
CASSQGLAGGPYNEQFF TRBJ2-1 TRBV5-1 medium-sized
CASSLGGTGETQYF TRBJ2-5 TRBV5-6 NA
CASSGRDRGLGYGYTF TRBJ1-2 TRBV7-2 NA
CSGQGAPAKNIQYF TRBJ2-4 TRBV29-1 medium-sized
CASSRTGYNEQYF TRBJ2-7 TRBV7-9 NA
CASKIQGSYEQYF TRBJ2-7 TRBV27 NA
CASSIWGSYEQFF TRBJ2-1 TRBV19 NA
CASRHDREVFSPLHF TRBJ1-6 TRBV7-9 NA
CASSLYPEETQYF TRBJ2-5 TRBV27 large